A single TCR beta chain is shown here with its context. TCRdb's table, derived via immunoSEQ multiplex PCR, lists solely in-frame clones and lacks some. This sample has around 310,000 clones, with around 89% found just once. These data originate in a study of blood T cell repertoires in COVID-19. Germline CDR1 and CDR2: SGHDN and FVKESK. J lost 9 bases, V lost 1 base, and 12 bases had no gene match. The CDR3 has 17 residues. Material for sequencing was peripheral blood. V is TRBV14 and J is TRBJ2-1; 10 bases line up with TRBD2. The receptor comes from a woman aged 45-65 years with active or convalescent COVID-19. CDR3 region: CASSQAGVAGGRGEQFF. DNA of the CDR3: TGTGCCAGCAGCCAAGCTGGGGTAGCGGGAGGCCGGGGTGAGCAGTTCTTC.